This TCR beta chain came from a study of graft-versus-host responses after intestinal transplantation. In the study overall: Grafts were multivisceral, liver-intestinal, or isolated intestinal. Every one of the recipients received anti-thymocyte globulin induction and afterwards took tacrolimus and steroids for 3 to 4 years.

Germline V gene sequence: CDR1 MNHEY, CDR2 SMNVEV (reference sequence). This CDR3 contains 12 residues. Trimming took 2 bases from V and 6 from J; bases not matched to a gene: 0. TCRdb's table, derived via immunoSEQ multiplex PCR, lists solely in-frame clones and lacks some. The data show 40,000 to 55,000 clones, roughly nine tenths seen once. Sample: PBMCs, taken 524 days after transplant. V gene TRBV27 combines with J gene TRBJ2-7, with 8 nucleotides matching TRBD1. The clonotype originates from a human patient who received an intestinal transplant, so some T cells may come from the graft donor. The DNA for the CDR3 is TGTGCCAGCAGTTTAGGGACAGGCGAGCAGTACTTC. It is translated as CASSLGTGEQYF.